This TCR beta chain was captured by sequencing in a study of T cell changes during pregnancy in multiple sclerosis. Libraries were prepared by immunoSEQ multiplex PCR; TCRdb keeps only in-frame clonotypes and omits some of them. The table shows 54,000 or so clones, with around 95% occurring only once. V lost 0 bases to trimming and J lost 4 bases; unmatched junction nucleotides: 2. CDR3 length: 15 residues. Germline-derived CDR1 and CDR2 are SGDLS and YYNGEE. This sequence joins TRBV9 and TRBJ2-1; the match to TRBD2 covers 9 bases. Sample: CD4+ T cells from peripheral blood mononuclear cells, taken before pregnancy. This clonotype was obtained from a female donor with multiple sclerosis, enrolled in a pregnancy study. CDR3 in amino acids: CASSVVSGGYNEQFF. The CDR3 bases are TGTGCCAGCAGCGTAGTTAGCGGGGGTTACAATGAGCAGTTCTTC.